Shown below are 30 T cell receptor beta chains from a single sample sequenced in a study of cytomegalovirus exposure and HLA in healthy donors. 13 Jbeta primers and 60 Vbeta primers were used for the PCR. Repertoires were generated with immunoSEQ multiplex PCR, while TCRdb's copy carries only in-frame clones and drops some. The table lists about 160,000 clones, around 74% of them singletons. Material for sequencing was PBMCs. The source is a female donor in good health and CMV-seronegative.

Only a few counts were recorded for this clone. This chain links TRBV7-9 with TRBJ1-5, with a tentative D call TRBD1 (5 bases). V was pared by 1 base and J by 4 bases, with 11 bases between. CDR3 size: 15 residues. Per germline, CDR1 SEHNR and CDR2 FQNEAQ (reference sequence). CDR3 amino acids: CASSLGTGENQPQHF. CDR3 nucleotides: TGTGCCAGCAGCTTAGGTACGGGGGAGAATCAGCCCCAGCATTTT.

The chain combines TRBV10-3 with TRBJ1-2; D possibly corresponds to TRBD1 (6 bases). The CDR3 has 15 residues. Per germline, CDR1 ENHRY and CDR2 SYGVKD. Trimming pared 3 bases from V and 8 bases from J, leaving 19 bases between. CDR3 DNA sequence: TGTGCCATCAGTGATCAGCGCGGGGGGGCACAAGGCTACACCTTC. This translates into CAISDQRGGAQGYTF.

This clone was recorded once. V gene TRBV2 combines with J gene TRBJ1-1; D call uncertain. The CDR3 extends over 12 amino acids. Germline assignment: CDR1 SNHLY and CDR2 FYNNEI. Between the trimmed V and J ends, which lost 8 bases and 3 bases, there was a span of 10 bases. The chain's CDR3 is CASLREHTEAFF. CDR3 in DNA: TGTGCCAGCCTCCGGGAACACACTGAAGCTTTCTTT.

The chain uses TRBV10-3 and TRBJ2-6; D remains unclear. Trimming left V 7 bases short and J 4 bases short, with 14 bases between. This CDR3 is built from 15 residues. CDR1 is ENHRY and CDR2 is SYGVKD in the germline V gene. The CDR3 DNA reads TGTGCCATCACCGAGCAGGTTTCGGGGGCCAACGTCCTGACTTTC. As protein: CAITEQVSGANVLTF.

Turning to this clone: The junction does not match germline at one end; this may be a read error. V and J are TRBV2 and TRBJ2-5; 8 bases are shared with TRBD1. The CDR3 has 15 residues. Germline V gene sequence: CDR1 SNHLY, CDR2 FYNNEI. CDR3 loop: CASSEGTGPRVTQYF. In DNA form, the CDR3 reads TGTGCCAGCAGCGAAGGGACAGGACCCCGCGTGACCCAGTACTTC.

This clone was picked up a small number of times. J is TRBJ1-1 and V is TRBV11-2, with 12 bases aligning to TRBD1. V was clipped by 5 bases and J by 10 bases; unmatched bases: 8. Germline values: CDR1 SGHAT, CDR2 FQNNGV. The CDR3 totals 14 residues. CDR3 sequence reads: CASSHRDRGRRAFF. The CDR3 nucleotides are TGTGCCAGCAGCCACCGGGACAGGGGGCGCCGAGCTTTCTTT.

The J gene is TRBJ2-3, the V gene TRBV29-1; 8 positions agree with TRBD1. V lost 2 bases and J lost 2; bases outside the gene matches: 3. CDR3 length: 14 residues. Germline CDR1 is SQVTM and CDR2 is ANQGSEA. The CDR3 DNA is TGCAGCGTTGAACGCCAGGGGGCCACAGATACGCAGTATTTT. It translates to CSVERQGATDTQYF.

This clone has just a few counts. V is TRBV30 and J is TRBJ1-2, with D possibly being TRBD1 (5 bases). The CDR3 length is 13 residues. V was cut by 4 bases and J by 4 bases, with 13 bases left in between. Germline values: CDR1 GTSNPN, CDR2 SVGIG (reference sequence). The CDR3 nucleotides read TGTGCCTGGATGATACAGGCAAGCTATGGCTACACCTTC. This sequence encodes CAWMIQASYGYTF.

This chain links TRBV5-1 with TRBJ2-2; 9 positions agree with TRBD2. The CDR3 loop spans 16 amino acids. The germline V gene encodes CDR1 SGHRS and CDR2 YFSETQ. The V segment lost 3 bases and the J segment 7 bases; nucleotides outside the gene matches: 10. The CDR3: CASSSLAGEVVGELFF. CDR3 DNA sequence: TGCGCCAGCAGCTCCTTAGCGGGAGAAGTGGTCGGGGAGCTGTTTTTT. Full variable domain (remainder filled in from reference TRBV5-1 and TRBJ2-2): KAGVTQTPRYLIKTRGQQVTLSCSPISGHRSVSWYQQTPGQGLQFLFEYFSETQRNKGNFPGRFSGRQFSNSRSEMNVSTLELGDSALYLCASSSLAGEVVGELFFGEGSRLTVL.

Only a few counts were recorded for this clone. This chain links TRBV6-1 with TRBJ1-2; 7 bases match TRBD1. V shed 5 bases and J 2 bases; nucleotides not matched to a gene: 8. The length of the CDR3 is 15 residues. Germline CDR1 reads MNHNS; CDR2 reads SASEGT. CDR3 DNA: TGTGCCAGCAGTCCCGGGGACAGCCAGAACTATGGCTACACCTTC. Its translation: CASSPGDSQNYGYTF.

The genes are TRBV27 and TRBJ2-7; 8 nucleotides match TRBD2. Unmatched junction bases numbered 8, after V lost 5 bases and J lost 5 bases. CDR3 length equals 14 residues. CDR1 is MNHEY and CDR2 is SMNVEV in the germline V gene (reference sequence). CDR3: CASSPRGGVNEQYF. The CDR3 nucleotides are TGTGCCAGCAGTCCCCGGGGGGGAGTCAACGAGCAGTACTTC.

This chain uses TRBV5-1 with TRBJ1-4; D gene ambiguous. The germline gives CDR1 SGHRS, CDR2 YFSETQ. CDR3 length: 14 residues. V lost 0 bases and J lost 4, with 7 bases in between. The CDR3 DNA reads TGCGCCAGCAGCTTGGGACTGTATAATGAAAAACTGTTTTTT. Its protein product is CASSLGLYNEKLFF.

CDR3 bases: TGCGCCAGCAGCTTGGGTTCGTGGGCGGGAGGGCCCGGGGAGCAGTACTTC. Amino acid sequence: CASSLGSWAGGPGEQYF. The chain recombines TRBV5-1 with TRBJ2-7; TRBD2 matches 9 bases. This CDR3 comprises 17 residues. Germline V gives CDR1 SGHRS, CDR2 YFSETQ. Germline trimming cut 0 bases from V and 7 bases from J; bases unmatched to any gene: 14.

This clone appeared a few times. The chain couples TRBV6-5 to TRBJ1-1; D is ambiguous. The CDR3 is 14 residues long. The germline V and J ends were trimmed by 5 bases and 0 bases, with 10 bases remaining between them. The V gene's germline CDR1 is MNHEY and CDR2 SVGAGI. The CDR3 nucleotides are TGTGCCAGCAGTCCACGTAACATGAACACTGAAGCTTTCTTT. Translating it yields CASSPRNMNTEAFF.

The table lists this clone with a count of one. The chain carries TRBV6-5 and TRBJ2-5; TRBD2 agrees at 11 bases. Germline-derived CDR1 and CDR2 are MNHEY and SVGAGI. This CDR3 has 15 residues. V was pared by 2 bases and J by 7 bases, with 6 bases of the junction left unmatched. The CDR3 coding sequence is TGTGCCAGCAGTTACCCGACTAGCGGGGCAGGGACCCAGTACTTC. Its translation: CASSYPTSGAGTQYF.

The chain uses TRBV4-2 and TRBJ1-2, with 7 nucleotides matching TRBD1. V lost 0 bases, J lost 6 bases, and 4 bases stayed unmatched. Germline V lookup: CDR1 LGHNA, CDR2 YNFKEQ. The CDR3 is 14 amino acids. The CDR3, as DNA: TGTGCCAGCAGCCAAGACCAGACAGGGCATGGCTACACCTTC. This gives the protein CASSQDQTGHGYTF.

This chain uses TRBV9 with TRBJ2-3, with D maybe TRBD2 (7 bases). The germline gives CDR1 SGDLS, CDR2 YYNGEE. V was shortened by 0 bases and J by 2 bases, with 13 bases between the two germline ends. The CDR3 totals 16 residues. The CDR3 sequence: CASSVAGGRNTDTQYF. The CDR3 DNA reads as TGTGCCAGCAGCGTAGCCGGGGGGCGAAACACAGATACGCAGTATTTT.

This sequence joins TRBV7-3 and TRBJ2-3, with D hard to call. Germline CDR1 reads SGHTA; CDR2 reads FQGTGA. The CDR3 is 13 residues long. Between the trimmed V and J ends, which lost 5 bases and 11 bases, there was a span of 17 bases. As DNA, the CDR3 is TGTGCCAGCAGCGCCAGTTCGAATTTCAGGCAGTATTTT. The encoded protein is CASSASSNFRQYF. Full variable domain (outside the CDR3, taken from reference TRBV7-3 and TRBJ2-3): GAGVSQTPSNKVTEKGKYVELRCDPISGHTALYWYRQSLGQGPEFLIYFQGTGAADDSGLPNDRFFAVRPEGSVSTLKIQRTERGDSAVYLCASSASSNFRQYFGPGTRLTVL.

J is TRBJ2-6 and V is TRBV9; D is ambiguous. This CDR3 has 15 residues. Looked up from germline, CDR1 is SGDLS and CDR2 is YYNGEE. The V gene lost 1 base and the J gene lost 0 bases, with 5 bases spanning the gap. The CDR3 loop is CASSVPGSGANVLTF. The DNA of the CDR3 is TGTGCCAGCAGCGTACCCGGCTCTGGGGCCAACGTCCTGACTTTC.

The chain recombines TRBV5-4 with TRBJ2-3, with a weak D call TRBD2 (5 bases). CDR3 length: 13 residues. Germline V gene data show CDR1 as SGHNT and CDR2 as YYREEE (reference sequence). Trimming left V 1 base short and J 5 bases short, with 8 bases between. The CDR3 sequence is CASSLWAGDTQYF. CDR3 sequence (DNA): TGTGCCAGCAGCTTGTGGGCGGGAGATACGCAGTATTTT.

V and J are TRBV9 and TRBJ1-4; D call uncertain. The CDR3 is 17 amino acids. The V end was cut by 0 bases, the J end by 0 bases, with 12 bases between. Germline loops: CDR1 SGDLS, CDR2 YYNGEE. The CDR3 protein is CASSVGPGPPTNEKLFF. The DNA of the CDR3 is TGTGCCAGCAGCGTAGGTCCGGGTCCCCCAACTAATGAAAAACTGTTTTTT.

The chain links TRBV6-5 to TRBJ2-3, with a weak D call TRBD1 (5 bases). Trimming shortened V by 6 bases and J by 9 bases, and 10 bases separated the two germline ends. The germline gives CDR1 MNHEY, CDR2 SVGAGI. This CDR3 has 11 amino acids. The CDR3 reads CASRSGFTQYF. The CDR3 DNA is TGTGCCAGCAGGTCAGGGTTCACGCAGTATTTT.

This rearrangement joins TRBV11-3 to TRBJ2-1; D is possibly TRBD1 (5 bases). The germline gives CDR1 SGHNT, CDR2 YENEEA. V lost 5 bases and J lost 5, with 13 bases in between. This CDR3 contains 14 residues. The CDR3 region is CASSLRVGNNEQFF. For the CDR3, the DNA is TGTGCCAGCAGCCTCAGGGTCGGTAACAATGAGCAGTTCTTC.

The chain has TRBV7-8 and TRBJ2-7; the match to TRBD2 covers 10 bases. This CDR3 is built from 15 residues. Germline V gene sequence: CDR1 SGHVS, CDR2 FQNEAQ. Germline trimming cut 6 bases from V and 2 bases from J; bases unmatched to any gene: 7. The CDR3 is CASSQSGGAPYEQYF. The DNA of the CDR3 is TGTGCCAGCAGTCAAAGCGGGGGGGCCCCCTACGAGCAGTACTTC.

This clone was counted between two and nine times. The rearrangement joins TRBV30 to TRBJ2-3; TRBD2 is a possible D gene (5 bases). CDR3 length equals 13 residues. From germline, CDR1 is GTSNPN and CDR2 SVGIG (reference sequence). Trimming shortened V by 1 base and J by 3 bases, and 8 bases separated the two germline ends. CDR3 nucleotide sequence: TGTGCCTGGAGTGAAGCGGTAACAGATACGCAGTATTTT. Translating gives CAWSEAVTDTQYF.

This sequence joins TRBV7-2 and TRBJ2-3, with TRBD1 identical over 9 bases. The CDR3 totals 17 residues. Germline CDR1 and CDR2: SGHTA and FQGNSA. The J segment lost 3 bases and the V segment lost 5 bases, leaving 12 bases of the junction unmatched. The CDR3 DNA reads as TGTGCCAGCAGCGTCCTACAGGGGGCGGCGGGGACAGATACGCAGTATTTT. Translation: CASSVLQGAAGTDTQYF.

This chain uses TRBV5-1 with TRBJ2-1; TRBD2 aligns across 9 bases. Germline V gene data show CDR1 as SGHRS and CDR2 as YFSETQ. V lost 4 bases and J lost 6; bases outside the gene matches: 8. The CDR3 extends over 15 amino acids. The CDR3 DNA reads TGCGCCAGCAGCGATAGCGGGAGTGGCCTCAATGAGCAGTTCTTC. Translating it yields CASSDSGSGLNEQFF.

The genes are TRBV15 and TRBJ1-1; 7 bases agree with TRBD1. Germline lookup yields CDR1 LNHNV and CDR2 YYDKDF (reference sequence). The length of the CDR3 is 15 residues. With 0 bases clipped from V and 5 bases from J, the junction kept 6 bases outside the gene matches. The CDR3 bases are TGTGCCACCAGCAGAGAGGCTGGCAGGGGGACTGAAGCTTTCTTT. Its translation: CATSREAGRGTEAFF.

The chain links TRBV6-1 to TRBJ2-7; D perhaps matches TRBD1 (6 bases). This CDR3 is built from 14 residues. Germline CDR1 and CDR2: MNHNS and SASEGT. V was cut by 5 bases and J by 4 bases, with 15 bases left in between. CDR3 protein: CASSPGTSRYEQYF. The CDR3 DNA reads TGTGCCAGCAGTCCCGGGACAAGTCGTTACGAGCAGTACTTC.

The CDR3, as DNA: TGTGCCAGTAGCTCCCGCCCTACTAGCTCCTACGAGCAGTACTTC. As protein: CASSSRPTSSYEQYF. The chain employs TRBV19 and TRBJ2-7; TRBD2 is a possible D gene (5 bases). Germline V lookup: CDR1 LNHDA, CDR2 SQIVND (reference sequence). The CDR3 is made up of 15 amino acids. Between the trimmed V and J ends, which lost 6 bases and 0 bases, there was a span of 15 bases.